This T cell receptor (beta chain) stems from a study of blood T cell repertoires in COVID-19. Study-level background: Specimens from acute and convalescent COVID-19 originated in the United States, Italy and Spain. In each case, the material was cDNA or gDNA derived from T cells, B-cell-depleted T cells, or PBMCs.

Per the authors' pipeline: For nucleated cells, counts were estimated from reference gene primer amplification. Libraries were prepared by immunoSEQ multiplex PCR; TCRdb keeps only in-frame clonotypes and omits some of them. Clone size and V and J calls were adopted from that table, with D and trimming inferred from the DNA. Seen here are 200,000 to 250,000 clones, about nine tenths observed once, and the top ten hold approximately 2.6%. CDR1 and CDR2 (germline): LGHDT, YNNKEL (reference sequence). V lost 4 bases to trimming and J lost 7 bases; unmatched junction nucleotides: 8. CDR3 length: 15 residues.

The chain uses TRBV3-1 (or the pseudogene TRBV3-2) and TRBJ2-2; TRBD2 matches at 8 bases. The sample comprised peripheral blood. This sequence was found in a woman aged 55-69 years with acute or convalescent COVID-19. As DNA, the CDR3 is TGTGCCAGCAGCCTACGGACTAGCTCGGGCGGGGAGCTGTTTTTT. As protein: CASSLRTSSGGELFF.